These 24 T cell receptor beta chains were sequenced from one sample in a study of T cell responses to AZD1222 COVID-19 vaccine. Sequenced by immunoSEQ multiplex PCR; TCRdb stores in-frame clones only, minus some. The sample includes 100,000 to 150,000 clones, approximately 85% of them seen just once. The sequences come from peripheral blood, collected on day 0 of AZD1222 vaccination. The receptors here all came from an adult in good health.

V is TRBV27 and J is TRBJ2-7; D is possibly TRBD2 (5 bases). In germline, CDR1 is MNHEY, CDR2 SMNVEV (reference sequence). The CDR3 has 13 residues. V was shortened by 3 bases and J by 7 bases, with 13 bases between the two germline ends. The CDR3 coding sequence is TGTGCCAGCAGTTTTGGCCCTACGGGGGAGCAGTACTTC. It specifies CASSFGPTGEQYF.

This chain uses TRBV25-1 with TRBJ1-4; 9 bases are shared with TRBD1. Looked up from germline, CDR1 is MGHDK and CDR2 is SYGVNS. The CDR3 contains 16 residues. V trimming: 5 bases; J trimming: 5 bases; junction bases outside the gene matches: 9. In DNA, the CDR3 is TGTGCCAGCAGTACACAGATACAGGGGGCGAATGAAAAACTGTTTTTT. This encodes CASSTQIQGANEKLFF.

This chain uses TRBV6-5 with TRBJ2-7, with D possibly TRBD1 on 5 matching bases. Germline V gives CDR1 MNHEY, CDR2 SVGAGI. The CDR3 consists of 14 residues. The germline V and J ends were trimmed by 10 bases and 2 bases, with 18 bases remaining between them. The CDR3 loop reads CATRGLQVPYEQYF. The CDR3 nucleotides read TGTGCCACTCGTGGCCTACAGGTACCCTACGAGCAGTACTTC.

This chain joins TRBV6-5 and TRBJ2-5; 13 nucleotides line up with TRBD2. The CDR3 loop spans 15 amino acids. Germline V gives CDR1 MNHEY, CDR2 SVGAGI. Trimming took 10 bases from V and 2 from J; bases not matched to a gene: 7. Here the CDR3 DNA reads TGTGCCATCTCGACTAGCGGGGGGCCTCAAGAGACCCAGTACTTC. The encoded protein is CAISTSGGPQETQYF.

V gene TRBV7-2 combines with J gene TRBJ2-2; D may be TRBD1 (5 bases). This CDR3 spans 14 amino acids. Trimming took 3 bases from V and 7 from J, leaving 12 bases between them. Germline V CDR1 and CDR2: SGHTA, FQGNSA. The CDR3 is CASSFQGSGGELFF. In nucleotides, the CDR3 is TGTGCCAGCAGCTTCCAGGGAAGTGGCGGGGAGCTGTTTTTT.

CDR3 residues: CSVERGAKVDTEAFF. CDR3 bases: TGCAGCGTTGAAAGGGGGGCCAAGGTGGACACTGAAGCTTTCTTT. The chain couples TRBV29-1 to TRBJ1-1, with D possibly being TRBD1 (6 bases). V dropped 2 bases and J dropped 3 bases, with 16 bases sitting between them. Germline CDR1 reads SQVTM; CDR2 reads ANQGSEA. The CDR3 runs to 15 residues.

The chain has TRBV10-3 and TRBJ1-3; unclear D gene. Looked up from germline, CDR1 is ENHRY and CDR2 is SYGVKD. Trimming left V 0 bases short and J 0 bases short, with 12 bases between. This CDR3 region has 17 residues. The CDR3 sequence: CAISESMEEYSGNTIYF. CDR3 bases: TGTGCCATCAGTGAGTCGATGGAGGAATACTCTGGAAACACCATATATTTT.

The rearrangement uses TRBV18 and TRBJ1-4; 9 bases map to TRBD1. The length of the CDR3 is 15 residues. V was pared by 0 bases and J by 5 bases, with 1 base of the junction left unmatched. Germline V gene data show CDR1 as KGHSH and CDR2 as LQKENI. CDR3 nucleotides: TGTGCCAGCTCACCACCGGGGACAGGGAATGAAAAACTGTTTTTT. Residues: CASSPPGTGNEKLFF.

The chain uses TRBV28 and TRBJ1-3, with D maybe TRBD1 (5 bases). The CDR3 length is 14 residues. Germline V lookup: CDR1 MDHEN, CDR2 SYDVKM. The germline V and J ends were trimmed by 8 bases and 0 bases, with 11 bases remaining between them. This CDR3 reads CASLTGGSGNTIYF. In DNA form, the CDR3 reads TGTGCCAGCTTAACTGGGGGCTCTGGAAACACCATATATTTT.

This sequence joins TRBV10-3 and TRBJ1-4; 7 nucleotides line up with TRBD1. Germline V gene data show CDR1 as ENHRY and CDR2 as SYGVKD. Losses at the gene ends were 10 bases for V and 2 bases for J; bases not matched to a gene: 13. The CDR3 runs to 16 residues. The CDR3 spells CATRAGQGVTNEKLFF. The CDR3, as DNA: TGTGCCACCCGGGCGGGCCAGGGGGTTACTAATGAAAAACTGTTTTTT.

The V call is TRBV4-3, the J call TRBJ1-2, with D tentatively TRBD1 (5 bases). V lost 4 bases and J 8 bases, leaving 14 bases between the germline ends. CDR1 LGHNA and CDR2 YSLEER come from the germline V gene. This CDR3 is built from 13 residues. CDR3 DNA sequence: TGCGCCAGCAGCCGAGACCAGGGTGGGGGCTACACCTTC. This sequence encodes CASSRDQGGGYTF.

V and J are TRBV6-1 and TRBJ1-2, with 7 bases aligning to TRBD1. This CDR3 spans 15 amino acids. V was clipped by 3 bases and J by 6 bases; unmatched bases: 10. Germline-derived CDR1 and CDR2 are MNHNS and SASEGT. The CDR3 here is CASSENRGGFDGYTF. CDR3 DNA sequence: TGTGCCAGCAGTGAGAACAGGGGCGGGTTCGATGGCTACACCTTC.

The chain employs TRBV6-6 and TRBJ2-4; D uncertain. Germline-derived CDR1 and CDR2 are MNHNY and SVGAGI (reference sequence). The CDR3 runs to 15 residues. V was cut by 5 bases and J by 0 bases, with 11 bases left in between. The DNA of the CDR3 is TGTGCCAGCAGTACAGATATACTAGCCAAAAACATTCAGTACTTC. It is translated as CASSTDILAKNIQYF.

The genes are TRBV5-1 and TRBJ1-4; 8 bases align to TRBD1. CDR1 SGHRS and CDR2 YFSETQ come from the germline V gene. The J segment lost 4 bases and the V segment lost 4 bases, leaving 6 bases of the junction unmatched. The CDR3 consists of 15 residues. For the CDR3, the DNA is TGCGCCAGCAGCCCCCAGGGGGCGCATAATGAAAAACTGTTTTTT. Translated, it gives CASSPQGAHNEKLFF.

The rearrangement joins TRBV10-3 to TRBJ2-2; 10 bases line up with TRBD1. J lost 8 bases, V lost 6 bases, and 6 bases had no gene match. In germline, CDR1 is ENHRY, CDR2 SYGVKD. This CDR3 region has 14 residues. CDR3 in DNA: TGTGCCATCAGGAGGGGGACAGGGGAAGGGGAGCTGTTTTTT. This codes for CAIRRGTGEGELFF.

The chain uses TRBV5-1 and TRBJ1-2; 7 positions match TRBD1. The junction had 6 bases not matched to a gene; V was cut back by 0 bases and J by 4 bases. The CDR3 is 15 residues long. CDR1 and CDR2 (germline): SGHRS, YFSETQ. CDR3 protein: CASSLGQGGGYGYTF. Here the CDR3 DNA reads TGCGCCAGCAGCTTGGGACAGGGCGGAGGCTATGGCTACACCTTC.

This chain connects TRBV11-2 to TRBJ2-1, with a weak D call TRBD2 (6 bases). The CDR3 length is 18 residues. Per germline, CDR1 SGHAT and CDR2 FQNNGV. Trimming took off 5 bases at V and 0 bases at J, with 20 bases between the two ends. The CDR3 is CASSPRGGSGSSYNEQFF. CDR3 in DNA: TGTGCCAGCAGCCCGAGGGGTGGTAGCGGAAGCTCCTACAATGAGCAGTTCTTC.

V is TRBV19 and J is TRBJ2-7; D is undetermined. Germline V gene data show CDR1 as LNHDA and CDR2 as SQIVND (reference sequence). With 6 bases removed from V and 1 base from J, the gap between germline ends came to 10 bases. The CDR3 spans 13 residues. In DNA form, the CDR3 reads TGTGCCAGTAGCCCCTCCTGGTCCTACGAGCAGTACTTC. It translates to CASSPSWSYEQYF.

The rearrangement joins TRBV2 to TRBJ1-6; D might be TRBD1 (6 bases). Germline V CDR1 and CDR2: SNHLY, FYNNEI. The CDR3 has 15 amino acids. V dropped 6 bases and J dropped 10 bases, with 19 bases sitting between them. The CDR3 nucleotides are TGTGCCAGCAGATCACAGGGAATGGCAGGATCACCCCTCCACTTT. Translating it yields CASRSQGMAGSPLHF.

This clone has only one observation. The gene calls are TRBV18 and TRBJ1-3; D may be TRBD1 (6 bases). Trimming took off 4 bases at V and 4 bases at J, with 17 bases between the two ends. CDR1 KGHSH and CDR2 LQKENI come from the germline V gene. The CDR3 totals 16 residues. CDR3 nucleotides: TGTGCCAGCTCACTTCCGACAGGCTTGGCAGGAAACACCATATATTTT. Amino acid sequence: CASSLPTGLAGNTIYF. The full variable domain, completed using reference TRBV18 and TRBJ1-3, is NAGVMQNPRHLVRRRGQEARLRCSPMKGHSHVYWYRQLPEEGLKFMVYLQKENIIDESGMPKERFSAEFPKEGPSILRIQQVVRGDSAAYFCASSLPTGLAGNTIYFGEGSWLTVV.

V usage is TRBV7-7 and J usage is TRBJ1-1; 7 bases fit TRBD1. Per the germline V gene, CDR1 is SSHAT and CDR2 is FNYEAQ (reference sequence). The CDR3 length is 13 residues. Unmatched junction bases numbered 3, after V lost 1 base and J lost 7 bases. The DNA for the CDR3 is TGTGCCAGCAGCTTAGTAAGGGACAGTGAAGCTTTCTTT. It encodes CASSLVRDSEAFF.

V gene TRBV7-2 combines with J gene TRBJ2-1, with D tentatively TRBD2 (5 bases). Trimming shortened V by 2 bases and J by 0 bases, and 17 bases separated the two germline ends. The CDR3 is made up of 18 amino acids. CDR1 is SGHTA, CDR2 FQGNSA, per germline. CDR3 sequence reads: CASSLPTLAYSSYNEQFF. The DNA of the CDR3 is TGTGCCAGCAGCTTACCCACGTTAGCGTATAGCTCCTACAATGAGCAGTTCTTC.

The gene calls are TRBV27 and TRBJ1-5, with a tentative D call TRBD1 (6 bases). This CDR3 spans 14 amino acids. Trimming removed 3 bases at V and 4 bases at J, with 10 bases between. Germline lookup yields CDR1 MNHEY and CDR2 SMNVEV (reference sequence). The CDR3 sequence is CASSFRGQNQPQHF. CDR3 DNA: TGTGCCAGCAGTTTCCGGGGGCAGAATCAGCCCCAGCATTTT.

V is TRBV6-6 and J is TRBJ2-7; 10 positions agree with TRBD1. The V gene end was trimmed by 7 bases and the J gene end by 3 bases; junction bases not matched to a gene: 3. The germline V gene encodes CDR1 MNHNY and CDR2 SVGAGI (reference sequence). The CDR3 totals 13 residues. CDR3 amino acids: CASTRTGGYEQYF. The CDR3, as DNA: TGTGCCAGCACCCGGACAGGGGGCTACGAGCAGTACTTC.